These 16 T cell receptor beta chains originate from one sample sequenced in a study of T cell responses to AZD1222 COVID-19 vaccine. This table comes from immunoSEQ multiplex PCR, and its TCRdb copy is limited to in-frame clones, with some not included. The sample shows about 97,000 clones, around 87% of them seen only once. Specimen: peripheral blood, collected 28 days after the second AZD1222 dose. The origin of the receptors is an adult who received the AZD1222 COVID-19 vaccine.

This chain links TRBV6-6 with TRBJ1-6, with 7 bases aligning to TRBD1. Germline trimming cut 2 bases from V and 8 bases from J; bases unmatched to any gene: 9. This CDR3 spans 16 amino acids. Per the germline V gene, CDR1 is MNHNY and CDR2 is SVGAGI (reference sequence). This CDR3 is CASSYLGRGADSPLHF. The CDR3 DNA reads as TGTGCCAGCAGTTACCTGGGCAGGGGGGCGGATTCACCCCTCCACTTT.

The chain carries TRBV30 and TRBJ2-5, with 9 positions matching TRBD2. Germline-derived CDR1 and CDR2 are GTSNPN and SVGIG (reference sequence). CDR3 length: 16 amino acids. Unmatched junction bases numbered 16, after V lost 4 bases and J lost 7 bases. The CDR3 region is CAWTSLGGRAGGTQYF. In DNA form, the CDR3 reads TGTGCCTGGACCTCCCTCGGCGGGAGGGCCGGGGGGACCCAGTACTTC. Full variable domain (rest looked up from reference TRBV30 and TRBJ2-5): SQTIHQWPATLVQPVGSPLSLECTVEGTSNPNLYWYRQAAGRGLQLLFYSVGIGQISSEVPQNLSASRPQDRQFILSSKKLLLSDSGFYLCAWTSLGGRAGGTQYFGPGTRLLVL.

The chain links TRBV7-3 to TRBJ1-1; D remains unclear. Trimming left V 7 bases short and J 4 bases short, with 13 bases between. This CDR3 has 13 residues. Germline-derived CDR1 and CDR2 are SGHTA and FQGTGA. The CDR3 DNA follows: TGTGCCAGCAATCCCCCCCCAGGCACTGAAGCTTTCTTT. Protein product: CASNPPPGTEAFF.

This clone has just one count. The chain couples TRBV11-2 to TRBJ2-3; 9 bases are shared with TRBD2. CDR3 length: 16 residues. The V gene end was trimmed by 4 bases and the J gene end by 4 bases; junction bases not matched to a gene: 9. Germline loops: CDR1 SGHAT, CDR2 FQNNGV. CDR3 loop: CASSSAWTSESDTQYF. In DNA form, the CDR3 reads TGTGCCAGCAGCTCTGCATGGACTAGCGAATCAGATACGCAGTATTTT.

The V call is TRBV7-2, the J call TRBJ2-7, with D possibly being TRBD1 (6 bases). This CDR3 has 15 amino acids. V lost 1 base and J lost 6, with 16 bases in between. Germline assignment: CDR1 SGHTA and CDR2 FQGNSA. DNA of the CDR3: TGTGCCAGCAGCTTAGTTGGGGGCAGAGTCTCCGAGCAGTACTTC. Its protein product is CASSLVGGRVSEQYF.

The chain carries TRBV3-1 (or the pseudogene TRBV3-2) and TRBJ1-1; maybe TRBD1 (6 bases). CDR1 and CDR2 (germline): LGHDT, YNNKEL (reference sequence). The V end was cut by 6 bases, the J end by 10 bases, with 18 bases between. This CDR3 is built from 13 residues. The CDR3 DNA sequence: TGTGCCAGCAGTCCAACGGGGGGGCAGGGAGCTTTCTTT. Translating it yields CASSPTGGQGAFF.

The chain has TRBV5-6 and TRBJ1-1; 9 bases match TRBD1. The junction had 5 bases not matched to a gene; V was cut back by 0 bases and J by 2 bases. CDR3 length equals 16 residues. The germline V gene has CDR1 SGHDT and CDR2 YYEEEE. The CDR3 sequence is CASSLAGQGINTEAFF. CDR3 nucleotides: TGTGCCAGCAGCTTGGCCGGACAGGGGATTAACACTGAAGCTTTCTTT.

V gene TRBV7-2 combines with J gene TRBJ2-1; TRBD1 matches at 9 bases. The V segment lost 3 bases and the J segment 9 bases; nucleotides outside the gene matches: 9. Germline CDR1 SGHTA, CDR2 FQGNSA. This CDR3 region has 15 residues. CDR3 DNA sequence: TGTGCCAGCAGCTTCCGGGACAGGGCTTCGGGTGAGCAGTTCTTC. Amino acids: CASSFRDRASGEQFF. Full variable domain (missing parts from reference TRBV7-2 and TRBJ2-1): GAGVSQSPSNKVTEKGKDVELRCDPISGHTALYWYRQSLGQGLEFLIYFQGNSAPDKSGLPSDRFSAERTGGSVSTLTIQRTQQEDSAVYLCASSFRDRASGEQFFGPGTRLTVL.

This sequence joins TRBV7-8 and TRBJ2-7, with TRBD1 identical over 7 bases. Unmatched junction bases numbered 6, after V lost 2 bases and J lost 2 bases. Germline V gene sequence: CDR1 SGHVS, CDR2 FQNEAQ. The CDR3 contains 15 residues. CDR3 sequence (DNA): TGTGCCAGCAGCTTATCAACAGGGGACACCTACGAGCAGTACTTC. Its translation: CASSLSTGDTYEQYF.

The rearrangement links TRBV20-1 to TRBJ2-3; a possible D gene is TRBD1 (6 bases). Trimming shortened V by 3 bases and J by 2 bases, and 15 bases separated the two germline ends. The CDR3 is made up of 15 amino acids. Germline V gene sequence: CDR1 DFQATT, CDR2 SNEGSKA (reference sequence). The CDR3: CSASSGQWTTDTQYF. CDR3 DNA sequence: TGCAGTGCTAGTTCGGGACAATGGACCACAGATACGCAGTATTTT.

The genes are TRBV5-8 and TRBJ2-7, with D possibly matching TRBD2 (5 bases). CDR1 and CDR2 from the germline V gene are SGHTS and YDEGEE. Between the trimmed V and J ends, which lost 4 bases and 5 bases, there was a span of 16 bases. CDR3 length equals 14 residues. CDR3 sequence (DNA): TGTGCCAGCAGCCCCCGGGGTCTTGTCAACGAGCAGTACTTC. This sequence encodes CASSPRGLVNEQYF.

V and J are TRBV19 and TRBJ2-2; TRBD2 is a possible D gene (5 bases). The CDR3 extends over 15 amino acids. Between the trimmed V and J ends, which lost 1 base and 6 bases, there was a span of 12 bases. CDR1 is LNHDA, CDR2 SQIVND, per germline (reference sequence). The CDR3 coding sequence is TGTGCCAGTAGTATAGGAGTAGGACTTTCCGGGGAGCTGTTTTTT. It is translated as CASSIGVGLSGELFF.

The chain combines TRBV7-6 with TRBJ2-7; 7 nucleotides match TRBD2. Germline assignment: CDR1 SGHVS and CDR2 FNYEAQ. The trim removed 1 base at V and 1 base at J, leaving 7 bases unmatched. The CDR3 has 16 amino acids. The CDR3 DNA reads as TGTGCCAGCAGCTTAGGGCAGGGCGGGGGATCCTACGAGCAGTACTTC. Translated: CASSLGQGGGSYEQYF.

The CDR3 here is CANLPLTGGLGELFF. CDR3 coding DNA: TGTGCCAACCTCCCCTTGACAGGGGGCTTGGGGGAGCTGTTTTTT. This rearrangement joins TRBV19 to TRBJ2-2, with 10 bases that match TRBD1. V lost 10 bases to trimming and J lost 8 bases; unmatched junction nucleotides: 13. This CDR3 region has 15 residues. Germline CDR1 is LNHDA and CDR2 is SQIVND (reference sequence).

This rearrangement joins TRBV15 to TRBJ2-1; 9 bases line up with TRBD2. The CDR3 length is 17 residues. CDR1 LNHNV and CDR2 YYDKDF come from the germline V gene (reference sequence). Unmatched junction bases numbered 10, after V lost 3 bases and J lost 4 bases. The CDR3 reads CATSSPRLAESYNEQFF. In DNA form, the CDR3 reads TGTGCCACCAGCAGTCCGCGACTAGCGGAAAGTTACAATGAGCAGTTCTTC. The whole variable domain, filled in from reference TRBV15 and TRBJ2-1, reads DAMVIQNPRYQVTQFGKPVTLSCSQTLNHNVMYWYQQKSSQAPKLLFHYYDKDFNNEADTPDNFQSRRPNTSFCFLDIRSPGLGDTAMYLCATSSPRLAESYNEQFFGPGTRLTVL.

This rearrangement joins TRBV9 to TRBJ2-1; D is tentatively TRBD1 or TRBD2 (5 bases each). Between the trimmed V and J ends, which lost 2 bases and 3 bases, there was a span of 15 bases. CDR3 length equals 16 residues. CDR1 is SGDLS and CDR2 is YYNGEE in the germline V gene. The CDR3 is CASSVGDPVSYNEQFF. CDR3 coding DNA: TGTGCCAGCAGCGTTGGGGACCCGGTGAGCTACAATGAGCAGTTCTTC.